The 22 T cell receptor beta chains in this list originate from one sample, sequenced in a study of blood T cell repertoires in COVID-19. Some clones are missing from TCRdb's copy, which holds only in-frame ones; the method was immunoSEQ multiplex PCR. Altogether fewer than 300,000 clones are present, 85% being singletons, with the ten largest covering roughly 2.7%. Sequencing was done on a sample of PBMCs or T cells enriched from blood (not recorded which). These receptors were collected from a woman aged 45 to 65 who had recovered from COVID-19.

The rearrangement links TRBV3-1 (or the pseudogene TRBV3-2) to TRBJ2-7; 8 bases map to TRBD1. Germline-derived CDR1 and CDR2 are LGHDT and YNNKEL (reference sequence). The junction had 6 bases not matched to a gene; V was cut back by 2 bases and J by 6 bases. This CDR3 comprises 14 residues. The chain's CDR3 is CASSQQDRESEQYF. CDR3 sequence (DNA): TGTGCCAGCAGCCAACAGGACAGGGAGAGCGAGCAGTACTTC.

The chain recombines TRBV11-2 with TRBJ2-7, with D unclear. The CDR3 extends over 14 amino acids. Trimming took 1 base from V and 1 from J, leaving 8 bases between them. Germline CDR1 SGHAT, CDR2 FQNNGV. CDR3 nucleotides: TGTGCCAGCAGCTTAGTTGGTGAGTCCTACGAGCAGTACTTC. It translates to CASSLVGESYEQYF.

V and J are TRBV27 and TRBJ2-7, with D possibly TRBD2 on 5 matching bases. The germline CDR1 and CDR2 sequences are MNHEY and SMNVEV (reference sequence). V shed 4 bases and J shed 0 bases, with 10 bases lying between them. The CDR3 is made up of 14 amino acids. CDR3 in amino acids: CASSWASGSYEQYF. The CDR3 nucleotides read TGTGCCAGCAGTTGGGCCAGCGGCTCCTACGAGCAGTACTTC.

The J gene is TRBJ2-5, the V gene TRBV2; the D gene is possibly TRBD1 (5 bases). Germline V gene lookup returns CDR1 SNHLY and CDR2 FYNNEI. The CDR3 consists of 11 residues. V dropped 1 base and J dropped 11 bases, with 8 bases sitting between them. CDR3 coding DNA: TGTGCCAGCAGTGAAGAGGGGAAACAGTACTTC. Protein product: CASSEEGKQYF. Combining the CDR3 with reference TRBV2 and TRBJ2-5 gives the whole variable domain EPEVTQTPSHQVTQMGQEVILRCVPISNHLYFYWYRQILGQKVEFLVSFYNNEISEKSEIFDDQFSVERPDGSNFTLKIRSTKLEDSAMYFCASSEEGKQYFGPGTRLLVL.

Turning to this clone: The germline gene is not matched at one end of the junction; a read error may be the cause. V is TRBV7-2 and J is TRBJ2-5, with 11 bases identical to TRBD2. Germline assignment: CDR1 SGHTA and CDR2 FQGNSA. This CDR3 is 15 amino acids long. The CDR3 bases are TGTGCCAGCACCTTAGCGGGAGGGCCTCGGGAGACCCAGTACTTC. This translates into CASTLAGGPRETQYF. Filled out from reference TRBV7-2 and TRBJ2-5, the complete variable domain reads GAGVSQSPSNKVTEKGKDVELRCDPISGHTALYWYRQSLGQGLEFLIYFQGNSAPDKSGLPSDRFSAERTGGSVSTLTIQRTQQEDSAVYLCASTLAGGPRETQYFGPGTRLLVL.

The gene calls are TRBV7-8 and TRBJ1-6; D is unclear. The V gene's germline CDR1 is SGHVS and CDR2 FQNEAQ. V dropped 1 base and J dropped 7 bases, with 14 bases sitting between them. This CDR3 has 16 residues. CDR3 amino acids: CASSLGLGLVNSPLHF. CDR3 DNA: TGTGCCAGCAGCTTAGGGCTAGGACTCGTCAATTCACCCCTCCACTTT.

V usage is TRBV19 and J usage is TRBJ2-7; unclear D gene. The CDR3 covers 14 residues. The germline V gene has CDR1 LNHDA and CDR2 SQIVND (reference sequence). The V gene lost 5 bases and the J gene lost 1 base, with 12 bases spanning the gap. CDR3 nucleotide sequence: TGTGCCAGTAGTTCTCGGTCGACTTCCTACGAGCAGTACTTC. Its protein is CASSSRSTSYEQYF.

The CDR3 spells CASSSNLANNEQFF. CDR3 DNA sequence: TGTGCCAGCTCATCAAATCTAGCGAACAATGAGCAGTTCTTC. The chain couples TRBV18 to TRBJ2-1, with a tentative D call TRBD2 (6 bases). Per the germline V gene, CDR1 is KGHSH and CDR2 is LQKENI. Trimming pared 5 bases from V and 5 bases from J, leaving 13 bases between. The CDR3 has 14 amino acids. The full variable domain, in which reference TRBV18 and TRBJ2-1 provide the parts outside the CDR3, is NAGVMQNPRHLVRRRGQEARLRCSPMKGHSHVYWYRQLPEEGLKFMVYLQKENIIDESGMPKERFSAEFPKEGPSILRIQQVVRGDSAAYFCASSSNLANNEQFFGPGTRLTVL.

V gene TRBV27 combines with J gene TRBJ2-7; 7 bases line up with TRBD2. The CDR3 has 16 residues. V dropped 9 bases and J dropped 3; count of bases not matched to a gene: 17. Germline assignment: CDR1 MNHEY and CDR2 SMNVEV (reference sequence). CDR3 coding DNA: TGTGCCAGTCAGCCTCAAACCGGGACTAAGTTCTACGAGCAGTACTTC. This codes for CASQPQTGTKFYEQYF.

The chain recombines TRBV18 with TRBJ1-2; TRBD1 matches at 7 bases. CDR3 size: 16 residues. Trimming at V came to 3 bases and at J to 3 bases, leaving 10 bases not matched to a gene. Germline lookup yields CDR1 KGHSH and CDR2 LQKENI. In nucleotides, the CDR3 is TGTGCCAGCTCACCGACTCCGGGACAGAGGGACTATGGCTACACCTTC. It is translated as CASSPTPGQRDYGYTF.

This clone was seen a single time. J is TRBJ1-2 and V is TRBV3-1 (or the pseudogene TRBV3-2); D may be TRBD1 (6 bases). V lost 4 bases, J lost 5 bases, and 14 bases lay in between. This CDR3 spans 14 amino acids. Looked up from germline, CDR1 is LGHDT and CDR2 is YNNKEL (reference sequence). This chain's CDR3 is CASSPRDTEYGYTF. CDR3 sequence (DNA): TGTGCCAGCAGCCCCCGGGACACCGAATATGGCTACACCTTC.

This clone was seen a handful of times. V is TRBV11-2 and J is TRBJ1-4; D unclear. Looked up from germline, CDR1 is SGHAT and CDR2 is FQNNGV. This CDR3 spans 13 amino acids. V shed 3 bases and J shed 4 bases, with 6 bases lying between them. CDR3 coding DNA: TGTGCCAGCAGCTTTGGGCTTAATGAAAAACTGTTTTTT. It encodes CASSFGLNEKLFF. Full variable domain (remainder filled in from reference TRBV11-2 and TRBJ1-4): EAGVAQSPRYKIIEKRQSVAFWCNPISGHATLYWYQQILGQGPKLLIQFQNNGVVDDSQLPKDRFSAERLKGVDSTLKIQPAKLEDSAVYLCASSFGLNEKLFFGSGTQLSVL.

The V call is TRBV15, the J call TRBJ2-5; the D gene is possibly TRBD2 (6 bases). The germline V gene has CDR1 LNHNV and CDR2 YYDKDF (reference sequence). V lost 5 bases and J lost 5, with 21 bases in between. The CDR3 contains 16 residues. In DNA form, the CDR3 reads TGTGCCACCAGCGTCCAACTAGCCGCCCGGGCTGAGACCCAGTACTTC. Translation: CATSVQLAARAETQYF.

In its sample, this clone was seen a few times. This chain connects TRBV7-8 to TRBJ1-5; maybe TRBD1 (5 bases). This CDR3 comprises 12 residues. V was shortened by 5 bases and J by 9 bases, with 11 bases between the two germline ends. Germline V gene sequence: CDR1 SGHVS, CDR2 FQNEAQ. The CDR3, as DNA: TGTGCCAGCAGCGCCCGGGGGGGGCCCCAGCATTTT. Its translation: CASSARGGPQHF.

The rearrangement links TRBV27 to TRBJ1-5; maybe TRBD1 (5 bases). Germline CDR1 reads MNHEY; CDR2 reads SMNVEV (reference sequence). CDR3 length: 15 residues. V gave up 6 bases and J gave up 5 bases, with 17 bases separating them. The CDR3 nucleotides read TGTGCCAGCAGCCGTGGTCGGGGGGGGGATCAGCCCCAGCATTTT. Translation: CASSRGRGGDQPQHF.

The chain has TRBV10-3 and TRBJ1-1; D is perhaps TRBD1 (5 bases). In germline, CDR1 is ENHRY, CDR2 SYGVKD. Trimming stripped 0 bases from V and 6 bases from J, with 17 bases between. The CDR3 runs 16 residues. The CDR3 sequence: CAISESGHSVVAEAFF. The CDR3 DNA follows: TGTGCCATCAGTGAGTCAGGACACTCGGTTGTCGCTGAAGCTTTCTTT.

The CDR3 region is CASSRWTGGEFYGNTIYF. CDR3 DNA sequence: TGTGCCAGCAGTCGGTGGACAGGGGGAGAGTTTTATGGAAACACCATATATTTT. The chain is built from TRBV7-9 and TRBJ1-3; 10 nucleotides line up with TRBD1. J lost 3 bases, V lost 6 bases, and 14 bases had no gene match. Germline CDR1 and CDR2: SEHNR and FQNEAQ (reference sequence). This CDR3 spans 18 amino acids.

V is TRBV27 and J is TRBJ1-1, with 7 positions matching TRBD1. Germline V gene data show CDR1 as MNHEY and CDR2 as SMNVEV (reference sequence). CDR3 size: 14 residues. Trimming removed 6 bases from V and 4 bases from J; junction bases left unmatched: 8. Here the CDR3 reads CASRAQGHGTEAFF. CDR3 in DNA: TGTGCCAGCAGGGCACAGGGGCATGGCACTGAAGCTTTCTTT.

This clone was counted between two and nine times. V and J are TRBV4-3 and TRBJ2-3; TRBD2 matches at 8 bases. Germline CDR1 is LGHNA and CDR2 is YSLEER. With V trimmed by 2 bases and J by 4 bases, 5 bases remained unmatched. The length of the CDR3 is 15 residues. Here the CDR3 reads CASSQRAGASDTQYF. The DNA for the CDR3 is TGCGCCAGCAGCCAAAGAGCGGGAGCATCAGATACGCAGTATTTT.

The chain links TRBV4-1 to TRBJ2-7; a weak D match, TRBD1 (7 bases). V lost 4 bases and J lost 1, with 14 bases in between. Germline CDR1 and CDR2: MGHRA and YSYEKL. This CDR3 is built from 15 residues. The CDR3 coding sequence is TGCGCCAGCAGCCGGCGGGACAGCGGATCCTACGAGCAGTACTTC. Amino acid sequence: CASSRRDSGSYEQYF.

The gene calls are TRBV5-1 and TRBJ1-2, with 11 bases that match TRBD1. The J segment lost 7 bases and the V segment lost 5 bases, leaving 7 bases of the junction unmatched. The CDR3 totals 14 residues. From germline, CDR1 is SGHRS and CDR2 YFSETQ. The CDR3 sequence is CASRPDRGLGGYTF. The DNA for the CDR3 is TGCGCCAGCAGGCCGGACAGGGGGCTGGGTGGCTACACCTTC.

The chain combines TRBV25-1 with TRBJ2-7; 8 nucleotides agree with TRBD1. The CDR3 loop spans 13 amino acids. V lost 5 bases to trimming and J lost 4 bases; unmatched junction nucleotides: 4. Germline values: CDR1 MGHDK, CDR2 SYGVNS. The CDR3 coding sequence is TGTGCCAGCAGTCCCAGGGGGCAATACGAGCAGTACTTC. It translates to CASSPRGQYEQYF.